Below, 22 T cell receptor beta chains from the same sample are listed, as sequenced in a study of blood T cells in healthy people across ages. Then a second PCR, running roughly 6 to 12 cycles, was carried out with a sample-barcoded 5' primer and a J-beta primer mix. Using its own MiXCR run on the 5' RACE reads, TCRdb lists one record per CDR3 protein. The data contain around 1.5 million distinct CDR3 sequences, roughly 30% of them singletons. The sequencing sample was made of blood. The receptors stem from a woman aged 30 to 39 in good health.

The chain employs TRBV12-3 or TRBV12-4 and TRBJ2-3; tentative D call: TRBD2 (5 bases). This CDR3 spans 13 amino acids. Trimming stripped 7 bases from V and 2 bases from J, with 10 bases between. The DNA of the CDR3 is TGTGCCAGCACCTCAGCGGACACAGATACGCAGTATTTT. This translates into CASTSADTDTQYF.

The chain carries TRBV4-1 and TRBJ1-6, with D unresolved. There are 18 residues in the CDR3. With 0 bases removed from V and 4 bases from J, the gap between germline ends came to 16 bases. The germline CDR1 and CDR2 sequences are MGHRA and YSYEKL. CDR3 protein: CASSQDVVFVEYNSPLHF. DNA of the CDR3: TGCGCCAGCAGCCAAGACGTCGTTTTTGTTGAGTATAATTCACCCCTCCACTTT.

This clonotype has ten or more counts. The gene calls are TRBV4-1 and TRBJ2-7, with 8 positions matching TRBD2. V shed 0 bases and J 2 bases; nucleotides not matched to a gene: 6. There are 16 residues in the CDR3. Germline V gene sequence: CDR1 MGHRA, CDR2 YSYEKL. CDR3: CASSQDFGLAPYEQYF. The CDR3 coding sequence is TGCGCCAGCAGCCAAGATTTCGGACTAGCACCCTACGAGCAGTACTTC.

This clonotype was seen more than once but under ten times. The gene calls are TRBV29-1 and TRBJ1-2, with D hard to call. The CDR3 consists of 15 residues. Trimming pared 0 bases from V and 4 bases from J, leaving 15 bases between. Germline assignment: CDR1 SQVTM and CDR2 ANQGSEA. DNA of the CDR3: TGCAGCGTTGAAGATATGCTGGGGAGCACCTATGGCTACACCTTC. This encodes CSVEDMLGSTYGYTF.

DNA for the CDR3: TGCGCCAGCAGCCAAGTCCTAGGTCACGGGCCGCTCAATCAGCCCCAGCATTTT. Encoded protein: CASSQVLGHGPLNQPQHF. The V and J genes are TRBV4-1 and TRBJ1-5, with D hard to call. Germline V CDR1 and CDR2: MGHRA, YSYEKL. The length of the CDR3 is 18 residues. Trimming took 1 base from V and 3 from J, leaving 19 bases between them.

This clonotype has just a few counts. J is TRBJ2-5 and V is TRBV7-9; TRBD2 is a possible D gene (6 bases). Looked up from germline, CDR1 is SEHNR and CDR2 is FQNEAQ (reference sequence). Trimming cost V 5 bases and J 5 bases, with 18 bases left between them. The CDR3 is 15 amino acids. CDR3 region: CASSDYGSGSETQYF. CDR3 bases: TGTGCCAGCAGCGACTACGGCAGCGGGTCGGAGACCCAGTACTTC.

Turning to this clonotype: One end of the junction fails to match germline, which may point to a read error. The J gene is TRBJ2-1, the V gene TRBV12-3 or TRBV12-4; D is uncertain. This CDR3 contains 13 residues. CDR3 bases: TGTGCCAGCAGTTTTAGTCTGAACAATGAGCCGTTCTTC. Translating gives CASSFSLNNEPFF.

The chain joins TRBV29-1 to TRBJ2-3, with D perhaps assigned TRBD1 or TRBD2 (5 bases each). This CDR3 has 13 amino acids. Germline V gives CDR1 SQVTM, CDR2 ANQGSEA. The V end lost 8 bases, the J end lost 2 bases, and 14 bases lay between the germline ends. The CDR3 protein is CSTGRVITDTQYF. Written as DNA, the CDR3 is TGCAGCACGGGACGGGTGATCACAGATACGCAGTATTTT.

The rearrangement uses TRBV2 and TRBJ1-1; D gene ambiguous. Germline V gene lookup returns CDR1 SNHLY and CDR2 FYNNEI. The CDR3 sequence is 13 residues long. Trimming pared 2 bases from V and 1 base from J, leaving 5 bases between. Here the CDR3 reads CASSERENTEAFF. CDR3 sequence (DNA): TGTGCCAGCAGTGAACGAGAGAACACTGAAGCTTTCTTT. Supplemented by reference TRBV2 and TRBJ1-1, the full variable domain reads EPEVTQTPSHQVTQMGQEVILRCVPISNHLYFYWYRQILGQKVEFLVSFYNNEISEKSEIFDDQFSVERPDGSNFTLKIRSTKLEDSAMYFCASSERENTEAFFGQGTRLTVV.

Here the CDR3 reads CASSTPGQLNNEQYF. The DNA of the CDR3 is TGTGCCAGCAGTACCCCGGGACAGCTTAACAATGAGCAGTACTTC. This chain connects TRBV28 to TRBJ2-5; 7 nucleotides match TRBD1. Germline values: CDR1 MDHEN, CDR2 SYDVKM. CDR3 length: 15 amino acids. The trim removed 5 bases at V and 11 bases at J, leaving 17 bases unmatched.

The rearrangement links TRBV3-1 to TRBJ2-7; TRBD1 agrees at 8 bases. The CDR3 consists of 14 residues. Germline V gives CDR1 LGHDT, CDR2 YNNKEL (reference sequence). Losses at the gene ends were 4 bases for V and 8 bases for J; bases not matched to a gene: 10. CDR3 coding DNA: TGTGCCAGCAGCCTCCTCTCAGGGGGCCACAAGCAGTACTTC. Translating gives CASSLLSGGHKQYF.

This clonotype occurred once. In nucleotides, the CDR3 is TGCAGTGCCTTGACAGGGGGCTTGAGCAATCAGCCCCAGCATTTT. Translating gives CSALTGGLSNQPQHF. This rearrangement joins TRBV20-1 to TRBJ1-5; 10 nucleotides agree with TRBD1. Germline-derived CDR1 and CDR2 are DFQATT and SNEGSKA (reference sequence). The CDR3 runs 15 residues. With V trimmed by 6 bases and J by 1 base, 6 bases remained unmatched.

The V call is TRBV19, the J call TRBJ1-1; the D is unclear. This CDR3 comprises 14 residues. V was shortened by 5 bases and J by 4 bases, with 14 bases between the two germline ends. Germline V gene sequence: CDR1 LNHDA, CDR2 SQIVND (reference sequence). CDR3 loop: CASSGGRKATEAFF. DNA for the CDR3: TGTGCCAGTAGTGGTGGAAGAAAGGCCACTGAAGCTTTCTTT.

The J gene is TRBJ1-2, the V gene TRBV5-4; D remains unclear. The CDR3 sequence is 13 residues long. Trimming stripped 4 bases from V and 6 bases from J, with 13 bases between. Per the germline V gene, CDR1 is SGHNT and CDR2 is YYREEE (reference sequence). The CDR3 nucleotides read TGTGCCAGCAGCCCACAGATTGAAAATGGCTACACCTTC. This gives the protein CASSPQIENGYTF.

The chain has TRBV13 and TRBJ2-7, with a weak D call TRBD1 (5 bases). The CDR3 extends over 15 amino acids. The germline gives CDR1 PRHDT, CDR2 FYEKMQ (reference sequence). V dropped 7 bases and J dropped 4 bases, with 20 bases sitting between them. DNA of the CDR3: TGTGCCAGCACCGAAGGGGCGCGTAAGTTGTACGAGCAGTACTTC. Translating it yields CASTEGARKLYEQYF.

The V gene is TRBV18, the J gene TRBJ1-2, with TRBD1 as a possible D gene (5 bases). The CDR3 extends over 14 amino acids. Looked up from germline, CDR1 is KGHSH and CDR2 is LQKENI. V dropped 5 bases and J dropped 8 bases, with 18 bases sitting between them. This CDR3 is CASSGLKGQEGYTF. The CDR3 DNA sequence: TGTGCCAGCTCAGGCCTCAAGGGGCAGGAGGGCTACACCTTC.

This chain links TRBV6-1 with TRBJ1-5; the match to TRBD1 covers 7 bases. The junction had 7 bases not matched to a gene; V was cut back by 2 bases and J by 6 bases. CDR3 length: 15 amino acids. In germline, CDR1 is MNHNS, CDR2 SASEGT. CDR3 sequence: CASSEWPGGSQPQHF. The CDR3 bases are TGTGCCAGCAGTGAATGGCCAGGGGGGAGTCAGCCCCAGCATTTT.

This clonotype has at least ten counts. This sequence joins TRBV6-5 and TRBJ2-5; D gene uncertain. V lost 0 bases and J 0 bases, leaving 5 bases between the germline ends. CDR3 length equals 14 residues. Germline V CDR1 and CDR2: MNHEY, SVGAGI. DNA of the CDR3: TGTGCCAGCAGTTACTCGCTGTACCAAGAGACCCAGTACTTC. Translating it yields CASSYSLYQETQYF.

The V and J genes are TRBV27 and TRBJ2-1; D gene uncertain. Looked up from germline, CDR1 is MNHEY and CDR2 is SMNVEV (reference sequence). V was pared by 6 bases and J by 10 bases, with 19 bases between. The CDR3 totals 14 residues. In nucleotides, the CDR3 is TGTGCCAGCAGCCTTGGCGGACCGCTGAGGGAGCAGTTCTTC. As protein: CASSLGGPLREQFF.

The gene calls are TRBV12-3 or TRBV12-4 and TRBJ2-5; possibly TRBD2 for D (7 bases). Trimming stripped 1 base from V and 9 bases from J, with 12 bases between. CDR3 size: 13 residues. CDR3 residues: CASSLVQGGAQYF. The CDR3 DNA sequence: TGTGCCAGCAGTTTAGTACAGGGAGGGGCCCAGTACTTC.

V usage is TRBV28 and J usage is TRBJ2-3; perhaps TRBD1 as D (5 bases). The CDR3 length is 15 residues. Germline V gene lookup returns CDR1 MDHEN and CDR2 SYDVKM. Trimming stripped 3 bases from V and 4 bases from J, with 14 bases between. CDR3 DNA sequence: TGTGCCAGCAGTTTCGGCCCAACAGGAGCAGATACGCAGTATTTT. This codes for CASSFGPTGADTQYF. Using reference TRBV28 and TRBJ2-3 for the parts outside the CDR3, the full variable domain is DVKVTQSSRYLVKRTGEKVFLECVQDMDHENMFWYRQDPGLGLRLIYFSYDVKMKEKGDIPEGYSVSREKKERFSLILESASTNQTSMYLCASSFGPTGADTQYFGPGTRLTVL.

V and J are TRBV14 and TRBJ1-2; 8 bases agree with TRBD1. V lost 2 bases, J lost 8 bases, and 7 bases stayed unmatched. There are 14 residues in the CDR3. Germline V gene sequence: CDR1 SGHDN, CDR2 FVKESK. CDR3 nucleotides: TGTGCCAGCAGCCAATACCAGGGGGCGCGGGGCTACACCTTC. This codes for CASSQYQGARGYTF.